This entry lists 4 T cell receptor beta chains sequenced from one sample in a study of neurological immune-mediated disorders. One entry per CDR3 protein, called by TCRdb with MiXCR from the 5' RACE reads. The table includes tens of thousands of distinct CDR3 sequences, around 14% detected once. Indicated time point: longitudinal time-point 2. Sequencing was done on a sample of PBMCs. All receptors come from a female donor with HTLV-1-associated myelopathy (HAM/TSP).

This clonotype was counted ten times or more. This chain joins TRBV7-9 and TRBJ2-3, with D possibly TRBD1 on 6 matching bases. Between the trimmed V and J ends, which lost 4 bases and 0 bases, there was a span of 11 bases. Germline CDR1 is SEHNR and CDR2 is FQNEAQ (reference sequence). There are 15 residues in the CDR3. The CDR3 coding sequence is TGTGCCAGCAGCTCAGGACAGTTTAGCACAGATACGCAGTATTTT. Its translation: CASSSGQFSTDTQYF.

This clonotype occurred many times. The V and J genes are TRBV7-2 and TRBJ2-7, with 9 nucleotides matching TRBD1. Trimming at V came to 5 bases and at J to 5 bases, leaving 13 bases not matched to a gene. Germline values: CDR1 SGHTA, CDR2 FQGNSA. The CDR3 loop spans 16 amino acids. In DNA, the CDR3 is TGTGCCAGCAGCCTCTCCCCTGACAGGGGGTCCAACGAGCAGTACTTC. This codes for CASSLSPDRGSNEQYF.

This clonotype occurred many times. The chain joins TRBV5-1 to TRBJ2-3; D perhaps matches TRBD1 (6 bases). CDR1 is SGHRS, CDR2 YFSETQ, per germline. Trimming removed 0 bases from V and 0 bases from J, with 11 bases in between. The CDR3 contains 16 residues. The DNA of the CDR3 is TGCGCCAGCAGCTTGGCCGTGAGGGGGAGCACAGATACGCAGTATTTT. Protein: CASSLAVRGSTDTQYF.

This clonotype was found a few times. This sequence joins TRBV6-6 and TRBJ2-1; D uncertain. The germline V and J ends were trimmed by 0 bases and 9 bases, with 12 bases remaining between them. In germline, CDR1 is MNHNY, CDR2 SVGAGI (reference sequence). The CDR3 totals 14 residues. The CDR3 DNA reads TGTGCCAGCAGTTACTCGAATCTATCCGGTGAGCAGTTCTTC. Encoded protein: CASSYSNLSGEQFF.